This T cell receptor beta chain was sequenced for a study of shared T cell receptors in the human thymus. Method: immunoSEQ multiplex PCR; TCRdb's copy keeps in-frame clones and lacks some. The sample includes some 660,000 clones, more than 75% seen only once; the top ten take over 0.008%. In its sample, this clone was seen once. Another study also made use of these data, one on human thymus T cells.

This receptor was taken from a boy in the first two years of life with a congenital heart defect. The sequencing input was thymocytes.

The CDR3: CSAATGSPLHF. CDR3 in DNA: TGCAGTGCGGCGACGGGATCACCCCTCCACTTT. The rearrangement joins TRBV20-1 to TRBJ1-6; no clear D gene. CDR3 length equals 11 residues. Trimming cost V 6 bases and J 10 bases, with 10 bases left between them. Germline V gene lookup returns CDR1 DFQATT and CDR2 SNEGSKA (reference sequence).